The rows below give T cell receptor beta chains drawn from one sample of a study of T cell repertoires in cytomegalovirus infection. The antigens these receptors bind are not known. MiXCR, run by TCRdb on the reads, gives a single entry per CDR3 protein. This sample has hundreds of thousands of distinct CDR3 sequences, with less than 35% found just once. The sample was cultured CD8+ T cells from PBMCs, taken from culture after CMV antigen stimulation. The origin of the receptors is a human donor in good health (CMV status not recorded). Some clones in this sample may be carry-over from other donors' samples. Each CDR3 is given with its conserved first and last residue. Fields, in order: clone size, D gene, J gene, V gene, CDR3 protein, CDR3 DNA. D genes are given only for firm matches. Clone size is given for some rows only: seen once, a few or many times, or a class if the clone is expanded.

clone size: few; D gene: .; J gene: TRBJ2-1; V gene: TRBV6-2/TRBV6-3; CDR3 protein: CASLGPLRALTYNEQFF; CDR3 DNA: TGTGCCAGCCTGGGACCATTACGAGCTCTCACCTACAATGAGCAGTTCTTC
clone size: many; D gene: .; J gene: TRBJ1-5; V gene: TRBV7-9; CDR3 protein: CASSSSSNSNQPQHF; CDR3 DNA: TGTGCCAGCAGCTCTAGCAGTAATAGCAATCAGCCCCAGCATTTT
clone size: .; D gene: .; J gene: TRBJ2-1; V gene: TRBV29-1; CDR3 protein: CSVVGGSNEQFF; CDR3 DNA: TGCAGCGTTGTAGGAGGGTCCAATGAGCAGTTCTTC
clone size: many; D gene: TRBD2; J gene: TRBJ2-1; V gene: TRBV7-9; CDR3 protein: CASSLASASGGTPYNEQFF; CDR3 DNA: TGTGCCAGCAGCTTAGCTTCCGCTAGCGGGGGGACTCCCTACAATGAGCAGTTCTTC
clone size: .; D gene: .; J gene: TRBJ1-1; V gene: TRBV6-6; CDR3 protein: CASSYSISLLENTEAFF; CDR3 DNA: TGTGCCAGCAGTTACTCGATATCTCTTTTGGAGAACACTGAAGCTTTCTTT
clone size: .; D gene: .; J gene: TRBJ1-5; V gene: TRBV18; CDR3 protein: CTSSPPGGDSNQPQHF; CDR3 DNA: TGTACCAGCTCACCGCCCGGAGGGGATAGCAATCAGCCCCAGCATTTT
clone size: few; D gene: TRBD1; J gene: TRBJ1-4; V gene: TRBV6-1; CDR3 protein: CASSEAGQGAEKLFF; CDR3 DNA: TGTGCCAGCAGTGAAGCAGGGCAGGGGGCTGAAAAACTGTTTTTT
clone size: few; D gene: .; J gene: TRBJ2-5; V gene: TRBV28; CDR3 protein: CASSLSLNWRGFQETQYF; CDR3 DNA: TGTGCCAGCAGTTTATCGTTGAATTGGCGGGGTTTCCAAGAGACCCAGTACTTC
clone size: few; D gene: TRBD2; J gene: TRBJ2-3; V gene: TRBV7-9; CDR3 protein: CASSERGGTDTQYF; CDR3 DNA: TGTGCCAGCAGCGAGCGGGGGGGCACAGATACGCAGTATTTT
clone size: few; D gene: .; J gene: TRBJ2-6; V gene: TRBV27; CDR3 protein: CASSSDVPGVGLSGANVLTF; CDR3 DNA: TGTGCCAGCAGTTCGGACGTCCCTGGGGTGGGCCTCTCTGGGGCCAACGTCCTGACTTTC
clone size: .; D gene: .; J gene: TRBJ2-3; V gene: TRBV27; CDR3 protein: CASSFGQTTDTQYF; CDR3 DNA: TGTGCCAGCAGTTTTGGGCAGACCACAGATACGCAGTATTTT
clone size: .; D gene: .; J gene: TRBJ2-2; V gene: TRBV6-5; CDR3 protein: CASGTYGYTGELFF; CDR3 DNA: TGTGCCAGCGGGACTTACGGGTACACCGGGGAGCTGTTTTTT
clone size: few; D gene: .; J gene: TRBJ1-2; V gene: TRBV27; CDR3 protein: CASSLTHFGGGSNGYTF; CDR3 DNA: TGTGCCAGCAGTTTAACCCACTTCGGGGGGGGAAGCAATGGCTACACCTTC
clone size: .; D gene: .; J gene: TRBJ1-5; V gene: TRBV7-8; CDR3 protein: CASSLEGGVAQHF; CDR3 DNA: TGTGCCAGCAGCTTAGAGGGGGGGGTGGCCCAGCATTTT
clone size: .; D gene: .; J gene: TRBJ2-7; V gene: TRBV19; CDR3 protein: CATSSGRGLAGQYF; CDR3 DNA: TGTGCCACGTCCTCCGGAAGAGGGCTGGCCGGGCAGTACTTC
clone size: many; D gene: .; J gene: TRBJ1-5; V gene: TRBV28; CDR3 protein: CASSLFHQPQHF; CDR3 DNA: TGTGCCAGCAGTTTGTTTCATCAGCCCCAGCATTTT
clone size: .; D gene: .; J gene: TRBJ1-1; V gene: TRBV6-2/TRBV6-3; CDR3 protein: CASSSIQDDAPMNTEAFF; CDR3 DNA: TGTGCCAGCAGTTCCATACAGGACGATGCTCCAATGAACACTGAAGCTTTCTTT
clone size: few; D gene: TRBD2; J gene: TRBJ2-5; V gene: TRBV11-2; CDR3 protein: CASSSAGGPPFWETQYF; CDR3 DNA: TGTGCCAGCAGCTCCGCGGGGGGGCCTCCCTTTTGGGAGACCCAGTACTTC
clone size: few; D gene: TRBD2; J gene: TRBJ2-1; V gene: TRBV4-1; CDR3 protein: CASSPRGLAGGQKLFF; CDR3 DNA: TGCGCCAGCAGCCCGCGAGGACTAGCGGGGGGGCAAAAACTGTTCTTC
clone size: .; D gene: .; J gene: TRBJ2-3; V gene: TRBV6-5; CDR3 protein: CASSPDIPHTDTQYF; CDR3 DNA: TGTGCCAGCAGTCCGGACATACCGCACACAGATACGCAGTATTTT
clone size: .; D gene: .; J gene: TRBJ1-2; V gene: TRBV4-2; CDR3 protein: CASSQVGGPDGYTF; CDR3 DNA: TGTGCCAGCAGCCAAGTCGGAGGGCCGGATGGCTACACCTTC
clone size: few; D gene: TRBD1; J gene: TRBJ2-5; V gene: TRBV7-6; CDR3 protein: CASSLDRSAGGKETQYF; CDR3 DNA: TGTGCCAGCAGCTTAGACCGGTCGGCAGGGGGCAAAGAGACCCAGTACTTC
clone size: .; D gene: .; J gene: TRBJ2-2; V gene: TRBV27; CDR3 protein: CASSLVPRNTGELFF; CDR3 DNA: TGTGCCAGCAGTTTGGTGCCCAGGAACACCGGGGAGCTGTTTTTT
clone size: few; D gene: .; J gene: TRBJ1-1; V gene: TRBV28; CDR3 protein: CASSPGRGPQNTEAFF; CDR3 DNA: TGTGCCAGCTCTCCAGGCAGGGGCCCTCAAAACACTGAAGCTTTCTTT
clone size: .; D gene: TRBD1; J gene: TRBJ1-5; V gene: TRBV15; CDR3 protein: CATSSQGASQPQHF; CDR3 DNA: TGTGCCACCAGCAGTCAGGGGGCGAGTCAGCCCCAGCATTTT
clone size: many; D gene: .; J gene: TRBJ2-2; V gene: TRBV7-8; CDR3 protein: CAGFDRHTGRPTGELFF; CDR3 DNA: TGTGCCGGGTTTGACCGCCATACAGGGCGCCCCACCGGGGAGCTGTTTTTT
clone size: .; D gene: .; J gene: TRBJ1-1; V gene: TRBV7-3; CDR3 protein: CASSLKGTLNTEAFF; CDR3 DNA: TGTGCCAGCAGCTTAAAGGGGACACTGAACACTGAAGCTTTCTTT
clone size: once; D gene: .; J gene: TRBJ2-2; V gene: TRBV6-1; CDR3 protein: CVSRVGINTGELFF; CDR3 DNA: TGTGTCAGCAGAGTAGGGATCAACACCGGGGAGCTGTTTTTT
clone size: many; D gene: .; J gene: TRBJ2-2; V gene: TRBV7-2; CDR3 protein: CASSLVPRRVTNTGELFF; CDR3 DNA: TGTGCCAGCAGCTTAGTTCCCAGGCGGGTTACGAACACCGGGGAGCTGTTTTTT
clone size: .; D gene: .; J gene: TRBJ1-2; V gene: TRBV12-3/TRBV12-4; CDR3 protein: CASSLRLYGYTF; CDR3 DNA: TGTGCCAGCAGTTTGCGGCTCTATGGCTACACCTTC
clone size: few; D gene: .; J gene: TRBJ2-1; V gene: TRBV6-2/TRBV6-3; CDR3 protein: CASSYSKDNEQFF; CDR3 DNA: TGTGCCAGCAGTTACTCGAAAGACAATGAGCAGTTCTTC
clone size: many; D gene: .; J gene: TRBJ1-2; V gene: TRBV6-5; CDR3 protein: CASSRDNPYGYTF; CDR3 DNA: TGTGCCAGCAGTCGCGACAACCCCTATGGCTACACCTTC
clone size: .; D gene: .; J gene: TRBJ2-1; V gene: TRBV2; CDR3 protein: CASGREQFF; CDR3 DNA: TGTGCCAGCGGAAGGGAGCAGTTCTTC
clone size: few; D gene: .; J gene: TRBJ2-7; V gene: TRBV11-1; CDR3 protein: CASSLRRGVKTYEQYF; CDR3 DNA: TGTGCCAGCAGCTTAAGACGAGGGGTTAAGACCTACGAGCAGTACTTC
clone size: .; D gene: TRBD1; J gene: TRBJ1-2; V gene: TRBV27; CDR3 protein: CASTETGGAYRGYTF; CDR3 DNA: TGTGCCAGCACCGAAACAGGGGGCGCATATCGGGGCTACACCTTC
clone size: many; D gene: .; J gene: TRBJ2-2; V gene: TRBV27; CDR3 protein: CASSLLDGELFF; CDR3 DNA: TGTGCCAGCAGTTTATTGGACGGGGAGCTGTTTTTT
clone size: .; D gene: .; J gene: TRBJ2-1; V gene: TRBV12-5; CDR3 protein: CASGLAHNEQFF; CDR3 DNA: TGTGCTAGTGGTTTGGCCCACAATGAGCAGTTCTTC
clone size: .; D gene: TRBD2; J gene: TRBJ2-1; V gene: TRBV6-2/TRBV6-3; CDR3 protein: CASSKTSGGARDEQFF; CDR3 DNA: TGTGCCAGCAGTAAGACTAGCGGGGGGGCCCGCGATGAGCAGTTCTTC
clone size: .; D gene: .; J gene: TRBJ1-1; V gene: TRBV7-8; CDR3 protein: CASSLIDGTEAFF; CDR3 DNA: TGTGCCAGCAGCTTAATCGATGGCACTGAAGCTTTCTTT
clone size: many; D gene: TRBD1; J gene: TRBJ2-2; V gene: TRBV4-1; CDR3 protein: CASSRGTGGYSGTGELFF; CDR3 DNA: TGCGCCAGCAGCCGAGGGACAGGGGGCTACTCGGGGACCGGGGAGCTGTTTTTT
clone size: .; D gene: TRBD2; J gene: TRBJ2-7; V gene: TRBV5-6; CDR3 protein: CASSGGGTEPYEQYF; CDR3 DNA: TGTGCCAGCAGCGGGGGGGGTACAGAGCCCTACGAGCAGTACTTC
clone size: .; D gene: .; J gene: TRBJ2-3; V gene: TRBV6-5; CDR3 protein: CASSYPSTGRDTQYF; CDR3 DNA: TGTGCCAGCAGTTACCCTTCGACAGGGAGGGATACGCAGTATTTT
clone size: .; D gene: .; J gene: TRBJ2-5; V gene: TRBV7-4; CDR3 protein: CASSPPRVQETQYF; CDR3 DNA: TGTGCCAGCAGCCCACCCAGAGTTCAAGAGACCCAGTACTTC
clone size: .; D gene: .; J gene: TRBJ1-6; V gene: TRBV20-1; CDR3 protein: CSANDGFGRRASPLHF; CDR3 DNA: TGCAGTGCTAATGACGGGTTTGGACGGAGAGCTTCACCCCTCCACTTT
clone size: few; D gene: .; J gene: TRBJ1-2; V gene: TRBV12-3/TRBV12-4; CDR3 protein: CASSLGRVTPRYTYYGYTF; CDR3 DNA: TGTGCCAGCAGTTTAGGGCGGGTTACGCCGAGGTATACTTACTATGGCTACACCTTC
clone size: few; D gene: .; J gene: TRBJ2-2; V gene: TRBV11-2; CDR3 protein: CASSERTPGDTGELFF; CDR3 DNA: TGTGCCAGCAGCGAGAGGACACCCGGGGACACCGGGGAGCTGTTTTTT
clone size: few; D gene: .; J gene: TRBJ2-1; V gene: TRBV28; CDR3 protein: CASSPDGIYNEQFF; CDR3 DNA: TGTGCCAGCAGTCCGGACGGAATCTACAATGAGCAGTTCTTC
clone size: few; D gene: .; J gene: TRBJ1-1; V gene: TRBV7-8; CDR3 protein: CASSPFEGLNTEAFF; CDR3 DNA: TGTGCCAGCAGCCCGTTCGAAGGTTTGAACACTGAAGCTTTCTTT
clone size: .; D gene: .; J gene: TRBJ2-2; V gene: TRBV7-9; CDR3 protein: CASSLSLTTGELFF; CDR3 DNA: TGTGCCAGCAGCTTAAGTCTTACCACCGGGGAGCTGTTTTTT
clone size: .; D gene: .; J gene: TRBJ1-1; V gene: TRBV19; CDR3 protein: CASSIGSGASMNTEAFF; CDR3 DNA: TGTGCCAGTAGTATCGGCTCAGGGGCTAGCATGAACACTGAAGCTTTCTTT
clone size: few; D gene: TRBD1; J gene: TRBJ1-1; V gene: TRBV28; CDR3 protein: CASSEGGGMNTEAFF; CDR3 DNA: TGTGCCAGCAGTGAAGGGGGCGGCATGAACACTGAAGCTTTCTTT
clone size: .; D gene: TRBD2; J gene: TRBJ2-1; V gene: TRBV5-1; CDR3 protein: CASSLEGGGSSYNEQFF; CDR3 DNA: TGCGCCAGCAGCTTGGAGGGCGGGGGGAGCTCCTACAATGAGCAGTTCTTC
clone size: .; D gene: .; J gene: TRBJ2-5; V gene: TRBV14; CDR3 protein: CASSRVRGRNQETQYF; CDR3 DNA: TGTGCCAGCAGCCGTGTCAGGGGCAGAAACCAAGAGACCCAGTACTTC
clone size: .; D gene: .; J gene: TRBJ2-3; V gene: TRBV6-2/TRBV6-3; CDR3 protein: CASTDGDGGTDTQYF; CDR3 DNA: TGTGCCAGCACCGACGGGGACGGAGGCACAGATACGCAGTATTTT
clone size: many; D gene: TRBD2; J gene: TRBJ2-5; V gene: TRBV7-6; CDR3 protein: CASSLLTGGPNKQETQYF; CDR3 DNA: TGTGCCAGCAGCTTATTGACGGGGGGGCCTAATAAGCAAGAGACCCAGTACTTC
clone size: .; D gene: TRBD2; J gene: TRBJ2-4; V gene: TRBV7-8; CDR3 protein: CASTKTSGVGAKNIQYF; CDR3 DNA: TGTGCCAGCACCAAGACTAGCGGGGTGGGGGCCAAAAACATTCAGTACTTC
clone size: .; D gene: .; J gene: TRBJ1-6; V gene: TRBV27; CDR3 protein: CASRLGGLHSPLHF; CDR3 DNA: TGTGCCAGCAGGCTGGGCGGTCTGCATTCACCCCTCCACTTT